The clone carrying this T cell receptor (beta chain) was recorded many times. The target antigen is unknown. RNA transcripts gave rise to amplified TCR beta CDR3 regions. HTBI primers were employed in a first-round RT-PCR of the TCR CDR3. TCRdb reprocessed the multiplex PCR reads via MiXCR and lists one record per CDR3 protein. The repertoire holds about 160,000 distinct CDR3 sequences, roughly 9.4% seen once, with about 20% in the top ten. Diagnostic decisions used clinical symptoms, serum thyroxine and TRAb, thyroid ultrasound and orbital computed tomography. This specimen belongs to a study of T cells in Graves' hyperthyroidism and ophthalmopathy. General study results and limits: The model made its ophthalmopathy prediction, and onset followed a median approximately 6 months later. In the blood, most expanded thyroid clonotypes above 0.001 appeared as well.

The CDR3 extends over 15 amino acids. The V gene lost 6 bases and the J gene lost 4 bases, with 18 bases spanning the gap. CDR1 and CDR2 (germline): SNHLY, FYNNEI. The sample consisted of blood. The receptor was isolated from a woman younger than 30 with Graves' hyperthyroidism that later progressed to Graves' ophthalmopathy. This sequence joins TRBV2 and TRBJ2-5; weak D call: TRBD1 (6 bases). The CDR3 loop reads CASRKIQGIGETQYF. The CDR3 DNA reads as TGTGCCAGCAGGAAAATACAGGGAATAGGAGAGACCCAGTACTTC.